The 19 T cell receptor beta chains in this list originate from one sample, sequenced in a study of cytomegalovirus exposure and HLA in healthy donors. The PCR employed 60 Vbeta primers together with 13 Jbeta primers. TCRdb's copy holds only in-frame clones and misses some; the assay was immunoSEQ multiplex PCR. Of 250,000 to 300,000 clones in the sample, around 90% were seen once. The sequenced material came from PBMCs. The receptors here all came from a girl aged 2-10 years in good health and CMV-seronegative.

J is TRBJ2-3 and V is TRBV6-1; 8 nucleotides align to TRBD2. Germline V gene data show CDR1 as MNHNS and CDR2 as SASEGT. This CDR3 region has 15 residues. V trimming: 6 bases; J trimming: 0 bases; junction bases outside the gene matches: 5. The CDR3 protein is CASSVTGGSTDTQYF. In DNA, the CDR3 is TGTGCCAGCAGCGTGACGGGAGGGAGCACAGATACGCAGTATTTT.

The chain couples TRBV2 to TRBJ2-5, with a possible D match to TRBD2 (6 bases). The germline V gene has CDR1 SNHLY and CDR2 FYNNEI. Deletions cut 7 bases from V and 1 base from J, with 16 bases between. This CDR3 comprises 15 residues. The CDR3 region is CASMGLGGTQETQYF. The CDR3 region has the DNA TGTGCCAGCATGGGGTTGGGCGGGACCCAAGAGACCCAGTACTTC. Variable domain in full (rest from reference TRBV2 and TRBJ2-5): EPEVTQTPSHQVTQMGQEVILRCVPISNHLYFYWYRQILGQKVEFLVSFYNNEISEKSEIFDDQFSVERPDGSNFTLKIRSTKLEDSAMYFCASMGLGGTQETQYFGPGTRLLVL.

This clone was recorded once. The chain employs TRBV7-2 and TRBJ1-4; D is undetermined. Looked up from germline, CDR1 is SGHTA and CDR2 is FQGNSA. CDR3 length: 16 amino acids. V dropped 5 bases and J dropped 2 bases, with 15 bases sitting between them. As DNA, the CDR3 is TGTGCCAGCAGCCCCCAGATCGGCGGGACTAATGAAAAACTGTTTTTT. This encodes CASSPQIGGTNEKLFF.

The CDR3 is CATRIGTGGADTQYF. CDR3 DNA: TGCGCCACCAGGATCGGGACAGGGGGTGCAGATACGCAGTATTTT. The chain recombines TRBV5-1 with TRBJ2-3; 11 positions agree with TRBD1. Germline V gene lookup returns CDR1 SGHRS and CDR2 YFSETQ. Trimming removed 9 bases from V and 4 bases from J; junction bases left unmatched: 10. The CDR3 contains 15 residues.

This sequence joins TRBV6-1 and TRBJ2-3; tentatively, D is TRBD2 (7 bases). V lost 6 bases to trimming and J lost 2 bases, with 15 bases between them. From germline, CDR1 is MNHNS and CDR2 SASEGT. The CDR3 is made up of 15 amino acids. The CDR3 DNA reads TGTGCCAGCAGCGAACTGGGGGGGCTCACAGATACGCAGTATTTT. This translates into CASSELGGLTDTQYF.

The gene calls are TRBV6-5 and TRBJ1-5, with a weak D call TRBD1 (5 bases). The CDR3 has 12 residues. Trimming removed 4 bases at V and 5 bases at J, with 6 bases between. The germline gives CDR1 MNHEY, CDR2 SVGAGI. The CDR3 DNA reads as TGTGCCAGCAGTTTCAGGGATCAGCCCCAGCATTTT. Protein: CASSFRDQPQHF.

The J gene is TRBJ2-3, the V gene TRBV9; the D is unclear. CDR1 and CDR2 from the germline V gene are SGDLS and YYNGEE. V lost 6 bases to trimming and J lost 5 bases, with 10 bases between them. This CDR3 has 12 residues. CDR3 amino acids: CASTRLVDTQYF. The CDR3 DNA follows: TGTGCCAGCACCAGATTGGTAGATACGCAGTATTTT.

The rearrangement joins TRBV5-1 to TRBJ2-7; 8 nucleotides agree with TRBD1. Germline lookup yields CDR1 SGHRS and CDR2 YFSETQ. CDR3 length: 15 amino acids. Trimming removed 7 bases from V and 5 bases from J; junction bases left unmatched: 14. This chain's CDR3 is CASPSEDRDYNEQYF. The CDR3, as DNA: TGCGCCAGCCCAAGTGAGGACAGGGATTACAACGAGCAGTACTTC. The whole variable domain, remainder taken from reference TRBV5-1 and TRBJ2-7, is KAGVTQTPRYLIKTRGQQVTLSCSPISGHRSVSWYQQTPGQGLQFLFEYFSETQRNKGNFPGRFSGRQFSNSRSEMNVSTLELGDSALYLCASPSEDRDYNEQYFGPGTRLTVT.

The chain links TRBV27 to TRBJ2-7; no clear D. Per germline, CDR1 MNHEY and CDR2 SMNVEV (reference sequence). Trimming left V 3 bases short and J 0 bases short, with 9 bases between. The CDR3 loop spans 14 amino acids. The CDR3 protein is CASSLSGYSYEQYF. The CDR3 nucleotides are TGTGCCAGCAGTTTGTCCGGTTACTCCTACGAGCAGTACTTC.

The V and J genes are TRBV9 and TRBJ2-7; TRBD2 agrees at 8 bases. The germline V gene encodes CDR1 SGDLS and CDR2 YYNGEE. CDR3 size: 14 residues. V lost 1 base to trimming and J lost 4 bases; unmatched junction nucleotides: 4. The CDR3 nucleotides read TGTGCCAGCAGCGTAAGCGAGCGGGAGTACGAGCAGTACTTC. It yields the protein CASSVSEREYEQYF.

V usage is TRBV11-1 and J usage is TRBJ1-5; 12 bases align to TRBD1. J gave up 1 base and V 6 bases, and 13 bases lay outside the gene matches. Germline CDR1 SGHAT, CDR2 FQDESV (reference sequence). The CDR3 has 19 residues. CDR3 sequence: CASSSGIRDRGRSNQPQHF. The DNA of the CDR3 is TGTGCCAGCAGTTCCGGGATCCGGGACAGGGGGCGAAGCAATCAGCCCCAGCATTTT. Full variable domain (missing parts from reference TRBV11-1 and TRBJ1-5): EAEVAQSPRYKITEKSQAVAFWCDPISGHATLYWYRQILGQGPELLVQFQDESVVDDSQLPKDRFSAERLKGVDSTLKIQPAELGDSAMYLCASSSGIRDRGRSNQPQHFGDGTRLSIL.

J is TRBJ2-1 and V is TRBV27, with 9 nucleotides matching TRBD2. Germline lookup yields CDR1 MNHEY and CDR2 SMNVEV (reference sequence). V was clipped by 0 bases and J by 5 bases; unmatched bases: 11. CDR3 length: 18 residues. For the CDR3, the DNA is TGTGCCAGCAGTTTATCAGCTGGGCTAGCGGGGACCAACAATGAGCAGTTCTTC. Amino acids: CASSLSAGLAGTNNEQFF.

The chain is built from TRBV18 and TRBJ2-1, with D maybe TRBD2 (6 bases). Germline CDR1 and CDR2: KGHSH and LQKENI. The CDR3 consists of 17 residues. V lost 6 bases to trimming and J lost 4 bases, with 22 bases between them. The CDR3: CASSPSMAGLGYNEQFF. The CDR3 DNA sequence: TGTGCCAGCTCGCCCTCTATGGCGGGGCTGGGGTACAATGAGCAGTTCTTC.

The V call is TRBV11-1, the J call TRBJ1-2, with a tentative D call TRBD1 (6 bases). The CDR3 is made up of 15 amino acids. Trimming left V 4 bases short and J 6 bases short, with 18 bases between. Germline-derived CDR1 and CDR2 are SGHAT and FQDESV (reference sequence). The CDR3 region has the DNA TGTGCCAGCAGCTCCAGGGAGGGGACAAGCGATGGCTACACCTTC. As protein: CASSSREGTSDGYTF. The variable domain in full, completed from reference TRBV11-1 and TRBJ1-2, reads EAEVAQSPRYKITEKSQAVAFWCDPISGHATLYWYRQILGQGPELLVQFQDESVVDDSQLPKDRFSAERLKGVDSTLKIQPAELGDSAMYLCASSSREGTSDGYTFGSGTRLTVV.

The V gene is TRBV6-4, the J gene TRBJ2-1; D gene unclear. V was cut by 4 bases and J by 1 base, with 11 bases left in between. CDR3 length equals 15 residues. In germline, CDR1 is MRHNA, CDR2 SNTAGT. CDR3 DNA sequence: TGTGCCAGCAGTGTAGAGGATGGGTCCTACAATGAGCAGTTCTTC. Translating gives CASSVEDGSYNEQFF.

The chain is built from TRBV2 and TRBJ1-1; D is ambiguous. Per germline, CDR1 SNHLY and CDR2 FYNNEI. V was clipped by 5 bases and J by 1 base, with 8 bases between them. CDR3 length: 13 residues. CDR3 nucleotides: TGTGCCAGCAGTACCCTAGGGAACACTGAAGCTTTCTTT. Translated: CASSTLGNTEAFF.

The chain employs TRBV2 and TRBJ2-7; 10 bases line up with TRBD2. Germline V gives CDR1 SNHLY, CDR2 FYNNEI. Unmatched junction bases numbered 5, after V lost 6 bases and J lost 0 bases. CDR3 length equals 15 residues. The CDR3 DNA sequence: TGTGCCAGCAGGGTTAGCGGGGGGAGCTCCTACGAGCAGTACTTC. Residues: CASRVSGGSSYEQYF. Combining the CDR3 with reference TRBV2 and TRBJ2-7 gives the whole variable domain EPEVTQTPSHQVTQMGQEVILRCVPISNHLYFYWYRQILGQKVEFLVSFYNNEISEKSEIFDDQFSVERPDGSNFTLKIRSTKLEDSAMYFCASRVSGGSSYEQYFGPGTRLTVT.

The chain carries TRBV28 and TRBJ2-5; D is uncertain. The CDR3 covers 14 residues. With 4 bases removed from V and 4 bases from J, the gap between germline ends came to 13 bases. The germline gives CDR1 MDHEN, CDR2 SYDVKM. In DNA form, the CDR3 reads TGTGCCAGCAGTTCCCCCTTTGGCACAGAGACCCAGTACTTC. This codes for CASSSPFGTETQYF.

The CDR3 DNA follows: TGTGCCGTACCCAGGGGGCCCAGAGAGACCCAGTACTTC. Encoded protein: CAVPRGPRETQYF. V usage is TRBV7-8 and J usage is TRBJ2-5, with 8 positions matching TRBD1. Germline trimming cut 11 bases from V and 4 bases from J; bases unmatched to any gene: 9. The CDR3 is 13 amino acids. Germline loops: CDR1 SGHVS, CDR2 FQNEAQ.